This T cell receptor (beta chain) was recorded in a study of post-analysis software for immune sequencing data. Findings and caveats of the study: Included in a set of five TRBV segments more frequent in patients than controls were TRBV5-6, TRBV5-1 and TRBV20-1. The normalized Chao1 diversity of multiple sclerosis patients was significantly lower than that of controls. The authors found that F measure strongly co-clustered same-batch samples.

cDNA libraries for TCR beta contained unique molecular identifiers. It was from roughly 0.93 to 9.6 million T cells that some 470,000 cDNA molecules came. One entry per CDR3 protein results from TCRdb running MiXCR on the PCR reads. The sample consists of about 810,000 distinct CDR3 sequences, about 57% of them appearing once. For this clonotype: Its target is not known.

V lost 3 bases and J lost 7, with 12 bases in between. Per the germline V gene, CDR1 is GTSNPN and CDR2 is SVGIG (reference sequence). This CDR3 is built from 12 residues. The sequencing sample was made of blood. The receptor comes from a girl aged 5 to 17 with multiple sclerosis. The chain recombines TRBV30 with TRBJ1-1, with a tentative D call TRBD1 (5 bases). CDR3 DNA: TGTGCCTGGAGGTCTGGGGGAGGTGAAGCTTTCTTT. Translated: CAWRSGGGEAFF.